This TCR beta chain was sequenced for a study of shared clonotypes between healthy human individuals. Repertoires were generated with immunoSEQ multiplex PCR, while TCRdb's copy carries only in-frame clones and drops some. Of about 2,200,000 clones detected, around 93% appear once; the ten largest clones hold 1.5% to 2%. The germline CDR1 and CDR2 sequences are MDHEN and SYDVKM. This CDR3 contains 17 residues. The V end was cut by 2 bases, the J end by 3 bases, with 18 bases between. CD45RO-negative cells were positively selected for CCR7, leaving out terminally differentiated effector memory CD45RA+ cells.

This chain links TRBV28 with TRBJ2-3, with D possibly called TRBD1 or TRBD2 (5 bases each). The receptor was derived from a man between 18 and 29 years old in good health. Some clones in this sample may be carry-over from other donors' samples. The sample consisted of naive CD8+ T cells from PBMCs. This chain's CDR3 is CASSLATGGVRTDTQYF. CDR3 sequence (DNA): TGTGCCAGCAGTTTAGCCACAGGAGGTGTAAGGACAGATACGCAGTATTTT.